Listed here are 17 T cell receptor beta chains from one sample, sequenced in a study of Tregs in tolerant kidney transplant recipients. This table comes from immunoSEQ multiplex PCR, and its TCRdb copy is limited to in-frame clones, with some not included. Of some 55,000 clones in the sample, around 88% were seen once. Sequencing used CD4+ T cells from blood. All receptors come from a human donor in good health.

The chain links TRBV2 to TRBJ2-7, with 8 bases fitting TRBD1. With 6 bases clipped from V and 5 bases from J, the junction kept 3 bases outside the gene matches. CDR1 is SNHLY, CDR2 FYNNEI, per germline. The CDR3 spans 12 residues. CDR3 protein: CASSQDRDEQYF. The CDR3 coding sequence is TGTGCCAGCAGCCAGGACAGGGACGAGCAGTACTTC.

This clone has only one observation. This chain uses TRBV11-3 with TRBJ2-2, with unresolved D. This CDR3 region has 12 residues. Trimming pared 5 bases from V and 8 bases from J, leaving 9 bases between. Per germline, CDR1 SGHNT and CDR2 YENEEA. The CDR3 coding sequence is TGTGCCAGCAGCAATCGCAGGGGGGAGCTGTTTTTT. Amino acid sequence: CASSNRRGELFF.

In this sample, this clone is medium-sized (0.01 to 0.1%). V gene TRBV7-2 combines with J gene TRBJ2-4, with 8 bases that match TRBD1. Germline V lookup: CDR1 SGHTA, CDR2 FQGNSA. The CDR3 spans 15 residues. The J segment lost 6 bases and the V segment lost 4 bases, leaving 8 bases of the junction unmatched. CDR3 in amino acids: CASSSSIGQGNIQYF. CDR3 bases: TGTGCCAGCAGCTCATCAATCGGACAGGGAAACATTCAGTACTTC.

The chain carries TRBV7-2 and TRBJ2-5, with D unclear. Germline V lookup: CDR1 SGHTA, CDR2 FQGNSA. The CDR3 covers 17 residues. Trimming stripped 0 bases from V and 5 bases from J, with 19 bases between. The CDR3 nucleotides read TGTGCCAGCAGCTTAGCGGGCTCAAGGGCGTCCGGGGAGACCCAGTACTTC. Translation: CASSLAGSRASGETQYF.

The V gene is TRBV2, the J gene TRBJ2-5; no definite D call. Germline loops: CDR1 SNHLY, CDR2 FYNNEI. The V end lost 2 bases, the J end lost 4 bases, and 11 bases lay between the germline ends. The CDR3 extends over 14 amino acids. CDR3 nucleotides: TGTGCCAGCAGTGAACTGGGGTTGGGAGAGACCCAGTACTTC. Protein: CASSELGLGETQYF.

The genes are TRBV7-9 and TRBJ1-2; 9 bases match TRBD1. J lost 8 bases, V lost 4 bases, and 5 bases had no gene match. From germline, CDR1 is SEHNR and CDR2 FQNEAQ (reference sequence). The CDR3 runs 13 residues. The CDR3 here is CASSSQGAGGYTF. In DNA form, the CDR3 reads TGTGCCAGCAGCTCACAGGGGGCGGGCGGCTACACCTTC.

The gene calls are TRBV6-1 and TRBJ1-1, with D possibly being TRBD1 (6 bases). The germline V gene has CDR1 MNHNS and CDR2 SASEGT. The CDR3 loop spans 13 amino acids. Trimming took off 6 bases at V and 4 bases at J, with 12 bases between the two ends. The CDR3 coding sequence is TGTGCCAGCAGCCCCTACAGGGCCACTGAAGCTTTCTTT. Translating it yields CASSPYRATEAFF.

V and J are TRBV6-1 and TRBJ1-2; no clear D gene. V lost 6 bases to trimming and J lost 4 bases, with 18 bases between them. This CDR3 spans 15 amino acids. Per the germline V gene, CDR1 is MNHNS and CDR2 is SASEGT. The CDR3, as DNA: TGTGCCAGCAGGGCCACCCAGGCAGATGCCTATGGCTACACCTTC. It translates to CASRATQADAYGYTF.

The rearrangement uses TRBV5-1 and TRBJ1-2; 7 bases match TRBD1. The CDR3 is 14 amino acids. V trimming: 0 bases; J trimming: 5 bases; junction bases outside the gene matches: 4. From germline, CDR1 is SGHRS and CDR2 YFSETQ. CDR3 sequence (DNA): TGCGCCAGCAGCTTGGACAGGGGAAGGTATGGCTACACCTTC. This translates into CASSLDRGRYGYTF.

The chain combines TRBV7-8 with TRBJ2-5; D uncertain. V lost 2 bases to trimming and J lost 5 bases, with 6 bases between them. The germline V gene has CDR1 SGHVS and CDR2 FQNEAQ. The CDR3 sequence is 12 residues long. In nucleotides, the CDR3 is TGTGCCAGCAGCTTAACCCTGGAGACCCAGTACTTC. Translating it yields CASSLTLETQYF.

The V call is TRBV12-5, the J call TRBJ1-1; weak D call: TRBD1 (5 bases). The CDR3 extends over 13 amino acids. Trimming shortened V by 5 bases and J by 0 bases, and 7 bases separated the two germline ends. Germline loops: CDR1 LGHNT, CDR2 FRNRAP. The CDR3 coding sequence is TGTGCTAGTGGTAGGGACTTGAACACTGAAGCTTTCTTT. The encoded protein is CASGRDLNTEAFF.

This clone was observed a handful of times. The rearrangement uses TRBV11-2 and TRBJ1-4, with TRBD1 matching 9 bases. CDR3 length equals 14 residues. The germline gives CDR1 SGHAT, CDR2 FQNNGV. CDR3 coding DNA: TGTCCCTACCACGAAAGACAGGGGGGGGGAAAACTGTTTTTT. Encoded protein: CPYHERQGGGKLFF.

The V and J genes are TRBV5-8 and TRBJ1-5; TRBD1 matches 7 bases. Germline values: CDR1 SGHTS, CDR2 YDEGEE. This CDR3 is 14 amino acids long. Unmatched junction bases numbered 6, after V lost 4 bases and J lost 5 bases. The CDR3 region is CASSHRDSYQPQHF. CDR3 nucleotide sequence: TGTGCCAGCAGCCACCGGGACAGCTATCAGCCCCAGCATTTT.

Concerning this clone: This specimen includes other DNA sequences encoding the same CDR3. The V and J genes are TRBV18 and TRBJ1-2; no clear D gene. Germline values: CDR1 KGHSH, CDR2 LQKENI. V lost 3 bases, J lost 2 bases, and 7 bases lay in between. The CDR3 contains 13 residues. In nucleotides, the CDR3 is TGTGCCAGCTCACCGGGCTCGAACTATGGCTACACCTTC. Translated: CASSPGSNYGYTF.

This clone was recorded once. V and J are TRBV19 and TRBJ1-1; D is unresolved. This CDR3 is built from 15 residues. CDR1 is LNHDA, CDR2 SQIVND, per germline (reference sequence). Trimming left V 2 bases short and J 5 bases short, with 15 bases between. The CDR3 reads CASSIYRGSGTEAFF. CDR3 coding DNA: TGTGCCAGTAGTATATATCGAGGTTCGGGTACTGAAGCTTTCTTT.

The chain combines TRBV4-1 with TRBJ2-1; D might be TRBD2 (6 bases). V dropped 1 base and J dropped 8 bases, with 15 bases sitting between them. Germline CDR1 is MGHRA and CDR2 is YSYEKL. The CDR3 has 15 amino acids. Here the CDR3 DNA reads TGCGCCAGCAGCCAAGCCAAGGTGGGGGGTTATGAGCAGTTCTTC. Its translation: CASSQAKVGGYEQFF.

The genes are TRBV20-1 and TRBJ1-2; no definite D call. Trimming removed 4 bases at V and 3 bases at J, with 6 bases between. The CDR3 is 11 residues long. CDR1 is DFQATT and CDR2 is SNEGSKA in the germline V gene (reference sequence). The CDR3 sequence is CSAMSYYGYTF. The DNA for the CDR3 is TGCAGTGCTATGAGCTACTATGGCTACACCTTC.